Below are 28 T cell receptor beta chains sequenced from a single sample in a study of beta chain features in type 1 diabetes. cDNA synthesis used the whole RNA isolate, giving expressed TCRB sequences. The table came from immunoSEQ multiplex PCR; TCRdb's copy has only in-frame clones and leaves some out. The sample contains hundreds of thousands of clones, around a sixth of which appear only once. Source material: naive CD4+ T cells from blood. The receptors here all came from a man between 18 and 29 years old in good health.

This clone was seen only a few times. The rearrangement uses TRBV5-1 and TRBJ2-1; 10 bases map to TRBD1. V trimming: 5 bases; J trimming: 7 bases; junction bases outside the gene matches: 6. The CDR3 has 14 amino acids. The germline gives CDR1 SGHRS, CDR2 YFSETQ. The DNA for the CDR3 is TGCGCCAGCAGTTCCGGGACAGGGGTAAATGAGCAGTTCTTC. Translated, it gives CASSSGTGVNEQFF.

This chain links TRBV4-1 with TRBJ2-1; 8 nucleotides line up with TRBD2. In germline, CDR1 is MGHRA, CDR2 YSYEKL. V was clipped by 1 base and J by 4 bases; unmatched bases: 12. This CDR3 spans 18 amino acids. CDR3 DNA: TGCGCCAGCAGCCAAGCTGGAGCGGGAGACCCCCCTTACAATGAGCAGTTCTTC. Amino acid sequence: CASSQAGAGDPPYNEQFF.

This clone was seen a handful of times. This rearrangement joins TRBV30 to TRBJ1-6, with 8 bases aligning to TRBD1. Germline assignment: CDR1 GTSNPN and CDR2 SVGIG (reference sequence). V shed 3 bases and J 7 bases; nucleotides not matched to a gene: 8. The CDR3 sequence is 15 residues long. In nucleotides, the CDR3 is TGTGCCTGGAGCGGACAGGGTCTTTACAATTCACCCCTCCACTTT. This translates into CAWSGQGLYNSPLHF.

The chain links TRBV18 to TRBJ2-2, with 11 positions matching TRBD2. Unmatched junction bases numbered 1, after V lost 0 bases and J lost 4 bases. The CDR3 spans 16 residues. Germline CDR1 is KGHSH and CDR2 is LQKENI. CDR3 amino acids: CASSPPGLAVTGELFF. The CDR3 DNA follows: TGTGCCAGCTCACCACCGGGACTAGCGGTCACCGGGGAGCTGTTTTTT.

J is TRBJ2-4 and V is TRBV7-2; 9 positions agree with TRBD2. Trimming took 5 bases from V and 0 from J; bases not matched to a gene: 8. Per germline, CDR1 SGHTA and CDR2 FQGNSA. There are 17 residues in the CDR3. In DNA form, the CDR3 reads TGTGCCAGCAGCGCTCGTCTAGCGGGGAGAGCCAAAAACATTCAGTACTTC. This translates into CASSARLAGRAKNIQYF.

V gene TRBV15 combines with J gene TRBJ1-5, with unresolved D. The length of the CDR3 is 17 residues. Trimming left V 0 bases short and J 4 bases short, with 16 bases between. CDR1 is LNHNV, CDR2 YYDKDF, per germline (reference sequence). This CDR3 is CATSRDRRTQRNQPQHF. CDR3 DNA sequence: TGTGCCACCAGCAGAGATCGGAGAACCCAGCGTAATCAGCCCCAGCATTTT.

This clone was recorded a few times. The V gene is TRBV10-3, the J gene TRBJ1-2, with no clear D. V gave up 4 bases and J gave up 7 bases, with 16 bases separating them. Germline V CDR1 and CDR2: ENHRY, SYGVKD. CDR3 length equals 14 residues. CDR3 nucleotide sequence: TGTGCCATCAGTGGTTACGCCATAGAGGGTGGCTACACCTTC. It yields the protein CAISGYAIEGGYTF.

The V gene is TRBV6-5, the J gene TRBJ1-3, with TRBD1 as a possible D gene (5 bases). This CDR3 has 15 amino acids. Trimming removed 2 bases at V and 2 bases at J, with 10 bases between. The germline V gene encodes CDR1 MNHEY and CDR2 SVGAGI. The CDR3, as DNA: TGTGCCAGCAGTTACGCGGGGCTCGCTGGAAACACCATATATTTT. This encodes CASSYAGLAGNTIYF.

The CDR3 nucleotides are TGTGCCAGTCAGAAAGGGACAGGGGGGTACGAGCAGTACTTC. It yields the protein CASQKGTGGYEQYF. The chain uses TRBV7-2 and TRBJ2-7; TRBD1 aligns across 11 bases. The CDR3 sequence is 14 residues long. Germline V CDR1 and CDR2: SGHTA, FQGNSA. Trimming took 9 bases from V and 4 from J; bases not matched to a gene: 8.

This clone occurred a few times. This sequence joins TRBV30 and TRBJ1-1, with 8 bases aligning to TRBD1. Unmatched junction bases numbered 19, after V lost 0 bases and J lost 4 bases. The CDR3 sequence is 19 residues long. Germline V gives CDR1 GTSNPN, CDR2 SVGIG (reference sequence). CDR3 nucleotide sequence: TGTGCCTGGAGTGTTCATCTCTGGACGCAGGGGGCCCGAGGCACTGAAGCTTTCTTT. Translated, it gives CAWSVHLWTQGARGTEAFF.

The chain carries TRBV4-3 and TRBJ2-1; 10 nucleotides match TRBD2. The ends lost 4 bases at V and 3 bases at J; junction bases unmatched: 6. Germline V gene sequence: CDR1 LGHNA, CDR2 YSLEER. The CDR3 has 16 amino acids. CDR3 DNA sequence: TGCGCCAGCAGCCGGAGCCTAGCGGGAGTCTACAATGAGCAGTTCTTC. Protein product: CASSRSLAGVYNEQFF.

This clone was seen a few times. This chain joins TRBV9 and TRBJ2-5; D is ambiguous. Germline V gene lookup returns CDR1 SGDLS and CDR2 YYNGEE. Trimming took 0 bases from V and 4 from J, leaving 4 bases between them. The CDR3 has 12 amino acids. The chain's CDR3 is CASSVDGETQYF. The CDR3 DNA is TGTGCCAGCAGCGTAGACGGAGAGACCCAGTACTTC.

There are a few counts of this clone. The chain joins TRBV5-1 to TRBJ1-1; weak D call: TRBD1 (5 bases). The CDR3 is 15 amino acids. Trimming left V 0 bases short and J 3 bases short, with 12 bases between. Germline CDR1 SGHRS, CDR2 YFSETQ. CDR3 residues: CASSLARGRDTEAFF. The CDR3 DNA reads TGCGCCAGCAGCTTGGCGAGGGGCCGGGACACTGAAGCTTTCTTT. Full variable domain (rest looked up from reference TRBV5-1 and TRBJ1-1): KAGVTQTPRYLIKTRGQQVTLSCSPISGHRSVSWYQQTPGQGLQFLFEYFSETQRNKGNFPGRFSGRQFSNSRSEMNVSTLELGDSALYLCASSLARGRDTEAFFGQGTRLTVV.

About this clone: Other DNA sequences in the same sample also yield this CDR3. The chain joins TRBV28 to TRBJ1-1, with 7 bases identical to TRBD1. Germline CDR1 MDHEN, CDR2 SYDVKM. The CDR3 totals 14 residues. V was clipped by 6 bases and J by 1 base; unmatched bases: 5. The chain's CDR3 is CASSLRQGNTEAFF. The CDR3 DNA reads TGTGCCAGCAGCCTCCGACAGGGGAACACTGAAGCTTTCTTT. Supplemented by reference TRBV28 and TRBJ1-1, the full variable domain reads DVKVTQSSRYLVKRTGEKVFLECVQDMDHENMFWYRQDPGLGLRLIYFSYDVKMKEKGDIPEGYSVSREKKERFSLILESASTNQTSMYLCASSLRQGNTEAFFGQGTRLTVV.

Only a few counts were recorded for this clone. The chain uses TRBV11-3 and TRBJ2-3; D is ambiguous. The CDR3 is 17 residues long. Germline CDR1 SGHNT, CDR2 YENEEA. Trimming cost V 4 bases and J 0 bases, with 17 bases left between them. The CDR3 spells CASSSPGLVSSTDTQYF. Here the CDR3 DNA reads TGTGCCAGCAGCTCCCCCGGATTGGTTTCTAGCACAGATACGCAGTATTTT.

The chain recombines TRBV19 with TRBJ2-7, with no clear D. Trimming stripped 3 bases from V and 2 bases from J, with 11 bases between. Germline V CDR1 and CDR2: LNHDA, SQIVND (reference sequence). The CDR3 length is 14 residues. In nucleotides, the CDR3 is TGTGCCAGTAGTATTATGGGGTTCACCTACGAGCAGTACTTC. Protein: CASSIMGFTYEQYF. The whole variable domain, filled in from reference TRBV19 and TRBJ2-7, reads DGGITQSPKYLFRKEGQNVTLSCEQNLNHDAMYWYRQDPGQGLRLIYYSQIVNDFQKGDIAEGYSVSREKKESFPLTVTSAQKNPTAFYLCASSIMGFTYEQYFGPGTRLTVT.

V gene TRBV7-2 combines with J gene TRBJ2-7; tentative D call: TRBD2 (7 bases). The CDR3 is made up of 14 amino acids. V was shortened by 7 bases and J by 6 bases, with 19 bases between the two germline ends. The V gene's germline CDR1 is SGHTA and CDR2 FQGNSA. The CDR3 DNA sequence: TGTGCCAGCACCTCCCCCGGGGGGCGTGCCGAGCAGTACTTC. Protein product: CASTSPGGRAEQYF.

This clone was found a few times. This specimen includes other DNA sequences encoding the same CDR3. The chain links TRBV29-1 to TRBJ1-1; D not resolved. Germline CDR1 SQVTM, CDR2 ANQGSEA. Trimming pared 4 bases from V and 1 base from J, leaving 7 bases between. The CDR3 runs to 12 residues. CDR3 loop: CSVGQTNTEAFF. The CDR3 DNA reads TGCAGCGTTGGTCAGACGAACACTGAAGCTTTCTTT.

V usage is TRBV28 and J usage is TRBJ1-1; D call uncertain. The CDR3 extends over 14 amino acids. The germline CDR1 and CDR2 sequences are MDHEN and SYDVKM. The ends were cut back, 5 bases at V and 1 base at J, with 11 bases in the middle. CDR3 residues: CASSPPGRNTEAFF. CDR3 nucleotides: TGTGCCAGCAGTCCTCCGGGCAGGAACACTGAAGCTTTCTTT. Complete variable domain (other parts from reference TRBV28 and TRBJ1-1): DVKVTQSSRYLVKRTGEKVFLECVQDMDHENMFWYRQDPGLGLRLIYFSYDVKMKEKGDIPEGYSVSREKKERFSLILESASTNQTSMYLCASSPPGRNTEAFFGQGTRLTVV.

This clone has just a few counts. The chain combines TRBV14 with TRBJ1-2; D might be TRBD1 (5 bases). The germline V gene has CDR1 SGHDN and CDR2 FVKESK. V was pared by 4 bases and J by 7 bases, with 16 bases between. The CDR3 length is 14 residues. CDR3 region: CASSRSPGIGGYTF. The CDR3, as DNA: TGTGCCAGCAGCCGCTCCCCAGGGATTGGTGGCTACACCTTC.

The table lists this clone with a few counts. The chain uses TRBV19 and TRBJ2-3, with D possibly being TRBD1 or TRBD2 (5 bases each). The V end lost 3 bases, the J end lost 2 bases, and 9 bases lay between the germline ends. The CDR3 length is 14 residues. CDR1 is LNHDA and CDR2 is SQIVND in the germline V gene (reference sequence). The CDR3 DNA reads as TGTGCCAGTAGTATCGAGGGGTACACAGATACGCAGTATTTT. It yields the protein CASSIEGYTDTQYF. The variable domain in full, with the rest retrieved from reference TRBV19 and TRBJ2-3, is DGGITQSPKYLFRKEGQNVTLSCEQNLNHDAMYWYRQDPGQGLRLIYYSQIVNDFQKGDIAEGYSVSREKKESFPLTVTSAQKNPTAFYLCASSIEGYTDTQYFGPGTRLTVL.

This clone showed up just a few times. The chain carries TRBV9 and TRBJ2-7; no definite D call. Germline assignment: CDR1 SGDLS and CDR2 YYNGEE. CDR3 size: 14 residues. The V end was cut by 0 bases, the J end by 3 bases, with 10 bases between. CDR3 amino acids: CASSVEVRDYEQYF. CDR3 DNA sequence: TGTGCCAGCAGCGTAGAGGTCAGAGACTACGAGCAGTACTTC.

This clone turned up a few times. The V and J genes are TRBV7-2 and TRBJ2-3; D unclear. Germline V CDR1 and CDR2: SGHTA, FQGNSA. V gave up 1 base and J gave up 2 bases, with 13 bases separating them. There are 16 residues in the CDR3. For the CDR3, the DNA is TGTGCCAGCAGCTTAGACGCGGCGGATCACACAGATACGCAGTATTTT. Amino acid sequence: CASSLDAADHTDTQYF.

This clone was found a few times. The chain uses TRBV5-1 and TRBJ2-3; no clear D gene. The CDR3 is made up of 10 amino acids. Trimming took off 4 bases at V and 7 bases at J, with 4 bases between the two ends. The germline V gene has CDR1 SGHRS and CDR2 YFSETQ. The CDR3 sequence is CASSGYTQYF. The CDR3, as DNA: TGCGCCAGCAGCGGGTATACGCAGTATTTT.

This clone has a single count. The same CDR3 arises from other DNA sequences in this sample as well. This chain joins TRBV27 and TRBJ1-1; weak D call: TRBD1 (6 bases). CDR3 length equals 15 residues. Germline V gene sequence: CDR1 MNHEY, CDR2 SMNVEV (reference sequence). Trimming took 0 bases from V and 5 from J, leaving 13 bases between them. The DNA for the CDR3 is TGTGCCAGCAGTTTATCGGGGGGGCTAGGGACTGAAGCTTTCTTT. Translated, it gives CASSLSGGLGTEAFF.

This clone was seen a few times. The chain couples TRBV30 to TRBJ1-5, with D maybe TRBD1 (6 bases). The CDR3 is 15 residues long. The V gene's germline CDR1 is GTSNPN and CDR2 SVGIG (reference sequence). V was trimmed by 1 base and J by 1 base, leaving 11 bases between them. The CDR3 loop is CAWSESRGSNQPQHF. CDR3 nucleotide sequence: TGTGCCTGGAGTGAATCCAGGGGAAGCAATCAGCCCCAGCATTTT.

The J gene is TRBJ2-4, the V gene TRBV19; D gene uncertain. Germline CDR1 is LNHDA and CDR2 is SQIVND (reference sequence). This CDR3 region has 11 residues. The V end was cut by 7 bases, the J end by 5 bases, with 6 bases between. CDR3 sequence: CASNFQNIQYF. CDR3 nucleotides: TGTGCCAGTAATTTTCAAAACATTCAGTACTTC. Complete variable domain (other parts from reference TRBV19 and TRBJ2-4): DGGITQSPKYLFRKEGQNVTLSCEQNLNHDAMYWYRQDPGQGLRLIYYSQIVNDFQKGDIAEGYSVSREKKESFPLTVTSAQKNPTAFYLCASNFQNIQYFGAGTRLSVL.

This clone showed up just a few times. This chain joins TRBV7-2 and TRBJ2-4; D possibly uses TRBD1 or TRBD2 (5 bases each). There are 17 residues in the CDR3. Germline assignment: CDR1 SGHTA and CDR2 FQGNSA. Trimming pared 1 base from V and 0 bases from J, leaving 13 bases between. The CDR3 loop is CASSLVGTGLAKNIQYF. The CDR3 region has the DNA TGTGCCAGCAGCTTAGTTGGGACGGGATTAGCCAAAAACATTCAGTACTTC. The full variable domain, completed using reference TRBV7-2 and TRBJ2-4, is GAGVSQSPSNKVTEKGKDVELRCDPISGHTALYWYRQSLGQGLEFLIYFQGNSAPDKSGLPSDRFSAERTGGSVSTLTIQRTQQEDSAVYLCASSLVGTGLAKNIQYFGAGTRLSVL.